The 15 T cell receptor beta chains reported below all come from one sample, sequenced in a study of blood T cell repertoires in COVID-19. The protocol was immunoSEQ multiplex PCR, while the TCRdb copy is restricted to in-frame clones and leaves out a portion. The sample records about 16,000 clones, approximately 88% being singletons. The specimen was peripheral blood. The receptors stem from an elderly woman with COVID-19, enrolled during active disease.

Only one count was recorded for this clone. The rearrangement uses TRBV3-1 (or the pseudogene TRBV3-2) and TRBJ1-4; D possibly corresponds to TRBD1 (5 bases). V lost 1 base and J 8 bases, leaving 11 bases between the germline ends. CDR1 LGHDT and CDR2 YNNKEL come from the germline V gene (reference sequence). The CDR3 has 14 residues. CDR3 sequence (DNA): TGTGCCAGCAGCCAAGCAGGGAGGGGAGAAAAACTGTTTTTT. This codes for CASSQAGRGEKLFF.

CDR3 coding DNA: TGTGCCAGCAGTGAAGTAACAGGCGGCCCCACTGAAGCTTTCTTT. This gives the protein CASSEVTGGPTEAFF. V and J are TRBV2 and TRBJ1-1, with a weak D call TRBD1 (5 bases). With 1 base removed from V and 4 bases from J, the gap between germline ends came to 13 bases. This CDR3 has 15 amino acids. Germline loops: CDR1 SNHLY, CDR2 FYNNEI.

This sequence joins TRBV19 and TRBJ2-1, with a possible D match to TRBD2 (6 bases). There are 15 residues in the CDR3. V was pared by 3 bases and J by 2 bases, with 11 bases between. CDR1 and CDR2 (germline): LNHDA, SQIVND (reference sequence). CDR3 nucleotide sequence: TGTGCCAGTAGTATTTCCGGGGGAACCTACAATGAGCAGTTCTTC. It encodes CASSISGGTYNEQFF.

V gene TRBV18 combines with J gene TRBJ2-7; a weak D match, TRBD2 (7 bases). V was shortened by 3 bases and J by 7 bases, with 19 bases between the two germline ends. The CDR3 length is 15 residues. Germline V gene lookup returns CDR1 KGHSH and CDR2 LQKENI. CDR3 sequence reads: CASSPDPGGSREQYF. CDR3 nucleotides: TGTGCCAGCTCACCCGACCCGGGGGGCTCAAGGGAGCAGTACTTC.

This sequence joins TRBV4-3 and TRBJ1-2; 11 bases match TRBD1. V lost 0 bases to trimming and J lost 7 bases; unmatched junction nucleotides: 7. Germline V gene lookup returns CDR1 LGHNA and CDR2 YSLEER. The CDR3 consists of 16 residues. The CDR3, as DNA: TGCGCCAGCAGCCAAGATGGACAGGGGGCAGACGCTGGCTACACCTTC. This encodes CASSQDGQGADAGYTF.

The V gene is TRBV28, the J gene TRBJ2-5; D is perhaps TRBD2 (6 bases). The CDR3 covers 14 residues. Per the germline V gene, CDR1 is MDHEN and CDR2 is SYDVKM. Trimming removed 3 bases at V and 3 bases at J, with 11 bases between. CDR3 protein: CASSFGGSEETQYF. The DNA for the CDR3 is TGTGCCAGCAGTTTCGGGGGTTCGGAAGAGACCCAGTACTTC.

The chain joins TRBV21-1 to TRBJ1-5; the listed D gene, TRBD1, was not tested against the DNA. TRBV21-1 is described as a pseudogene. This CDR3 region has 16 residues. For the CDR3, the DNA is TGTGCCAGCAGCAGGATAAGACAGGGACCTTATCAGCCCCAGCATTTT. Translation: CASSRIRQGPYQPQHF.

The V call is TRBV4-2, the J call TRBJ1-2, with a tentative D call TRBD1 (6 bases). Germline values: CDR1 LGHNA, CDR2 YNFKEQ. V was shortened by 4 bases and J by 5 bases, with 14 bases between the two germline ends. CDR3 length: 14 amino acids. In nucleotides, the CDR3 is TGTGCCAGCAGCCCTACCGGACAGAAATATGGCTACACCTTC. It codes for CASSPTGQKYGYTF.

The CDR3 protein is CASSGGATSLTGELFF. The DNA for the CDR3 is TGTGCCAGCAGTGGAGGAGCTACTAGCCTCACCGGGGAGCTGTTTTTT. The chain carries TRBV6-1 and TRBJ2-2; perhaps TRBD2 as D (6 bases). The CDR3 runs 16 residues. V was shortened by 4 bases and J by 4 bases, with 16 bases between the two germline ends. Germline V gene lookup returns CDR1 MNHNS and CDR2 SASEGT.

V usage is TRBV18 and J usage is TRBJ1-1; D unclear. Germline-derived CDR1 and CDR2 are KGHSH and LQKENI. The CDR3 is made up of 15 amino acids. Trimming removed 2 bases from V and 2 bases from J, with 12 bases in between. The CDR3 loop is CASSPTTPGNTEAFF. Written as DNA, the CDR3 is TGTGCCAGCTCACCAACCACGCCGGGAAACACTGAAGCTTTCTTT.

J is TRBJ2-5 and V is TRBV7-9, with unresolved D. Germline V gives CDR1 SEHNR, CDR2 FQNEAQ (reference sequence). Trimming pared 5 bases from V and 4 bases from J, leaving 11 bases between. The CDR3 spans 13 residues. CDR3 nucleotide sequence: TGTGCCAGCAGCGTCGGGTTGATAGAGACCCAGTACTTC. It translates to CASSVGLIETQYF.

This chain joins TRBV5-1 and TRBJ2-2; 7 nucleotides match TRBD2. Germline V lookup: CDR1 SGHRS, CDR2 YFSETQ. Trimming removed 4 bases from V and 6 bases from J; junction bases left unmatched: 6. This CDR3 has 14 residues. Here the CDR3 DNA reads TGCGCCAGCAGCACCCCGACTAGCTCCGGGGAGCTGTTTTTT. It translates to CASSTPTSSGELFF.

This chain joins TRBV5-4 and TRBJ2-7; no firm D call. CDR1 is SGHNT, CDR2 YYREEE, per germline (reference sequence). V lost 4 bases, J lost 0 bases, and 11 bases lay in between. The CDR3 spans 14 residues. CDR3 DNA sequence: TGTGCCAGCAGCCTAACAGATAGCTCCTACGAGCAGTACTTC. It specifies CASSLTDSSYEQYF.

The CDR3 region is CASSPRQASIIQPQHF. Here the CDR3 DNA reads TGTGCCAGCTCACCACGACAGGCCTCTATAATTCAGCCCCAGCATTTT. This chain uses TRBV18 with TRBJ1-5, with a tentative D call TRBD1 (6 bases). The germline V gene encodes CDR1 KGHSH and CDR2 LQKENI. V was clipped by 1 base and J by 6 bases, with 16 bases between them. CDR3 size: 16 residues.

CDR3 sequence (DNA): TGTGCCAGCAGCCAAAGACTGCCGAACACCGGGGAGCTGTTTTTT. Translation: CASSQRLPNTGELFF. The rearrangement links TRBV14 to TRBJ2-2, with unresolved D. The CDR3 spans 15 residues. V lost 2 bases to trimming and J lost 0 bases, with 7 bases between them. The V gene's germline CDR1 is SGHDN and CDR2 FVKESK.